This is a list of T cell receptor beta chains from one sample in a study of spatial heterogeneity in lung cancer. MiXCR, applied by TCRdb to the 5' RACE reads, yields one record per CDR3 protein. Among approximately 90,000 distinct CDR3 sequences listed, roughly 10% were seen once. Sample: PBMCs, taken at surgery. The receptors here all came from a male donor with early-stage non-small cell lung cancer. Both conserved end residues are part of each CDR3. D genes are given only for firm matches. The listing skips clone size in some rows; elsewhere it reads once, few, many or a size class.

D gene: .; V gene: TRBV24-1; J gene: TRBJ2-2; clone size: few; CDR3 protein: CATSDNVRNTGELFF; CDR3 DNA: TGTGCCACCAGTGACAATGTAAGAAACACCGGGGAGCTGTTTTTT
D gene: TRBD2; V gene: TRBV7-9; J gene: TRBJ2-2; clone size: few; CDR3 protein: CASSLSGRRNGELFF; CDR3 DNA: TGTGCCAGCAGCCTTAGCGGGAGGAGGAACGGGGAGCTGTTTTTT
D gene: .; V gene: TRBV5-1; J gene: TRBJ2-7; clone size: .; CDR3 protein: CASSSTLTTTYEQYF; CDR3 DNA: TGCGCCAGCAGCTCGACACTCACCACGACTTACGAGCAGTACTTC
D gene: .; V gene: TRBV29-1; J gene: TRBJ2-5; clone size: many; CDR3 protein: CTARRGRQETQYF; CDR3 DNA: TGCACCGCCCGTAGGGGGAGACAAGAGACCCAGTACTTC
D gene: TRBD2; V gene: TRBV7-3; J gene: TRBJ2-1; clone size: many; CDR3 protein: CASSFYPQASGAYNEQFF; CDR3 DNA: TGTGCCAGCAGCTTCTACCCGCAGGCTAGCGGGGCCTACAATGAGCAGTTCTTC
D gene: TRBD2; V gene: TRBV5-1; J gene: TRBJ2-7; clone size: .; CDR3 protein: CASSLSSGAYEQYF; CDR3 DNA: TGCGCCAGCAGCTTGTCTAGCGGCGCCTACGAGCAGTACTTC
D gene: .; V gene: TRBV12-3/TRBV12-4; J gene: TRBJ1-5; clone size: many; CDR3 protein: CASGETWRFQPQHF; CDR3 DNA: TGTGCCAGCGGCGAGACATGGCGTTTTCAGCCCCAGCATTTT
D gene: .; V gene: TRBV6-1; J gene: TRBJ1-5; clone size: .; CDR3 protein: CASRAALNQPQHF; CDR3 DNA: TGTGCCAGCAGGGCCGCCCTTAATCAGCCCCAGCATTTT
D gene: .; V gene: TRBV9; J gene: TRBJ2-5; clone size: once; CDR3 protein: CASSPPAGRQETQYF; CDR3 DNA: TGTGCCAGCAGCCCTCCGGCGGGCCGCCAAGAGACCCAGTACTTC
D gene: .; V gene: TRBV10-3; J gene: TRBJ2-5; clone size: .; CDR3 protein: CAISGAGDQETQYF; CDR3 DNA: TGTGCCATCAGTGGTGCAGGGGACCAAGAGACCCAGTACTTC
D gene: .; V gene: TRBV4-2; J gene: TRBJ2-3; clone size: many; CDR3 protein: CASSQAAGQGITDTQYF; CDR3 DNA: TGTGCCAGCAGCCAAGCGGCGGGGCAGGGTATTACAGATACGCAGTATTTT
D gene: TRBD2; V gene: TRBV28; J gene: TRBJ2-5; clone size: many; CDR3 protein: CASRLAGGSGETQYF; CDR3 DNA: TGTGCCAGCAGACTAGCGGGAGGGTCGGGGGAGACCCAGTACTTC
D gene: .; V gene: TRBV18; J gene: TRBJ2-1; clone size: .; CDR3 protein: CASSPPSKFEGQFF; CDR3 DNA: TGTGCCAGCTCACCACCTTCGAAATTTGAGGGGCAGTTCTTC
D gene: TRBD2; V gene: TRBV6-2/TRBV6-3; J gene: TRBJ2-3; clone size: many; CDR3 protein: CASSSPTSGGTSTDTQYF; CDR3 DNA: TGTGCCAGCAGTTCTCCAACTAGCGGGGGTACTAGCACAGATACGCAGTATTTT
D gene: .; V gene: TRBV2; J gene: TRBJ1-1; clone size: many; CDR3 protein: CASREGLGDTEAFF; CDR3 DNA: TGTGCCAGCAGGGAAGGACTGGGAGACACTGAAGCTTTCTTT
D gene: TRBD1; V gene: TRBV7-2; J gene: TRBJ2-1; clone size: many; CDR3 protein: CASSPPGQGSHNEQFF; CDR3 DNA: TGTGCCAGCAGCCCCCCCGGACAGGGATCTCACAATGAGCAGTTCTTC
D gene: TRBD2; V gene: TRBV27; J gene: TRBJ2-2; clone size: few; CDR3 protein: CASSPLAGGPGELFF; CDR3 DNA: TGTGCCAGCAGTCCACTAGCGGGGGGCCCCGGGGAGCTGTTTTTT
D gene: .; V gene: TRBV20-1; J gene: TRBJ2-3; clone size: few; CDR3 protein: CSARGLGGDTQYF; CDR3 DNA: TGCAGTGCTAGAGGCCTAGGTGGAGATACGCAGTATTTT
D gene: TRBD1; V gene: TRBV20-1; J gene: TRBJ1-5; clone size: many; CDR3 protein: CSAREGQGGQPQHF; CDR3 DNA: TGCAGTGCTAGAGAGGGACAGGGAGGCCAGCCCCAGCATTTT
D gene: .; V gene: TRBV4-2; J gene: TRBJ1-1; clone size: few; CDR3 protein: CASSQVQQNTEAFF; CDR3 DNA: TGTGCCAGCAGCCAAGTACAACAGAACACTGAAGCTTTCTTT
D gene: .; V gene: TRBV6-6; J gene: TRBJ2-1; clone size: .; CDR3 protein: CASSYGVSSYNEQFF; CDR3 DNA: TGTGCCAGCAGTTACGGGGTCAGCTCCTACAATGAGCAGTTCTTC
D gene: .; V gene: TRBV20-1; J gene: TRBJ1-5; clone size: many; CDR3 protein: CSAIQRGSNQPQHF; CDR3 DNA: TGCAGTGCCATACAGCGGGGTAGCAATCAGCCCCAGCATTTT
D gene: .; V gene: TRBV6-1; J gene: TRBJ1-2; clone size: many; CDR3 protein: CASKVKYYGYTF; CDR3 DNA: TGTGCCAGCAAGGTTAAATACTATGGCTACACCTTC
D gene: TRBD2; V gene: TRBV6-5; J gene: TRBJ2-1; clone size: many; CDR3 protein: CASSRTSGRRYNEQFF; CDR3 DNA: TGTGCCAGCAGCCGGACTAGCGGGAGGCGATACAATGAGCAGTTCTTC
D gene: .; V gene: TRBV4-2; J gene: TRBJ2-7; clone size: once; CDR3 protein: CASSHPNVGKTYEQYF; CDR3 DNA: TGTGCCAGCAGCCACCCCAATGTGGGGAAAACCTACGAGCAGTACTTC
D gene: .; V gene: TRBV20-1; J gene: TRBJ2-1; clone size: .; CDR3 protein: CSAVPGLSEFF; CDR3 DNA: TGCAGTGCCGTCCCCGGACTAAGTGAGTTCTTC
D gene: TRBD1; V gene: TRBV24-1; J gene: TRBJ2-2; clone size: few; CDR3 protein: CATSEGRGRNTGELFF; CDR3 DNA: TGTGCCACCAGTGAGGGCAGGGGGCGGAACACCGGGGAGCTGTTTTTT
D gene: .; V gene: TRBV29-1; J gene: TRBJ2-7; clone size: few; CDR3 protein: CSGCAGAAYEQYF; CDR3 DNA: TGCAGCGGGTGTGCGGGGGCCGCCTACGAGCAGTACTTC
D gene: TRBD2; V gene: TRBV7-2; J gene: TRBJ2-3; clone size: many; CDR3 protein: CASRSGLATDTQYF; CDR3 DNA: TGTGCCAGCAGATCCGGACTAGCCACAGATACGCAGTATTTT
D gene: .; V gene: TRBV10-3; J gene: TRBJ2-2; clone size: few; CDR3 protein: CAISESLDHTGELFF; CDR3 DNA: TGTGCCATCAGTGAGTCCCTAGATCACACCGGGGAGCTGTTTTTT
D gene: TRBD1; V gene: TRBV5-4; J gene: TRBJ1-1; clone size: few; CDR3 protein: CASSAPGQGNTEAFF; CDR3 DNA: TGTGCCAGCAGCGCCCCTGGACAGGGGAACACTGAAGCTTTCTTT
D gene: .; V gene: TRBV10-1; J gene: TRBJ2-4; clone size: many; CDR3 protein: CASSDGGGKNIQYF; CDR3 DNA: TGCGCCAGCAGCGACGGGGGCGGAAAAAACATTCAGTACTTC
D gene: .; V gene: TRBV30; J gene: TRBJ2-7; clone size: .; CDR3 protein: CAWRGLASYEQYF; CDR3 DNA: TGTGCCTGGAGAGGTCTAGCGTCATACGAGCAGTACTTC
D gene: TRBD1; V gene: TRBV11-3; J gene: TRBJ1-5; clone size: .; CDR3 protein: CASNRDRKFSNQPQHF; CDR3 DNA: TGTGCCAGCAACAGGGACAGAAAGTTTAGCAATCAGCCCCAGCATTTT
D gene: TRBD2; V gene: TRBV12-3/TRBV12-4; J gene: TRBJ2-7; clone size: many; CDR3 protein: CASKSLAGYEQYF; CDR3 DNA: TGTGCCAGCAAGTCACTAGCGGGTTACGAGCAGTACTTC
D gene: TRBD1; V gene: TRBV9; J gene: TRBJ1-2; clone size: few; CDR3 protein: CASRRDRGNYGYTF; CDR3 DNA: TGTGCCAGCAGGAGGGACAGGGGCAACTATGGCTACACCTTC
D gene: .; V gene: TRBV2; J gene: TRBJ2-7; clone size: few; CDR3 protein: CASQLNYEQYF; CDR3 DNA: TGTGCCAGTCAACTTAACTACGAGCAGTACTTC
D gene: .; V gene: TRBV24-1; J gene: TRBJ2-1; clone size: few; CDR3 protein: CATSDWSDYYNEQFF; CDR3 DNA: TGTGCCACCAGTGATTGGTCGGACTACTACAATGAGCAGTTCTTC
D gene: .; V gene: TRBV20-1; J gene: TRBJ2-3; clone size: few; CDR3 protein: CSANPTGNTQYF; CDR3 DNA: TGCAGTGCTAACCCGACAGGCAATACGCAGTATTTT
D gene: .; V gene: TRBV24-1; J gene: TRBJ2-3; clone size: few; CDR3 protein: CATSDSARGQSTDTQYF; CDR3 DNA: TGTGCCACCAGTGATTCCGCCCGGGGGCAGAGCACAGATACGCAGTATTTT
D gene: TRBD1; V gene: TRBV12-3/TRBV12-4; J gene: TRBJ1-5; clone size: .; CDR3 protein: CASSLGQVVDQPQHF; CDR3 DNA: TGTGCCAGCAGTCTCGGACAGGTCGTTGATCAGCCCCAGCATTTT
D gene: .; V gene: TRBV7-8; J gene: TRBJ2-1; clone size: few; CDR3 protein: CASSPYEQFF; CDR3 DNA: TGTGCCAGCAGTCCTTATGAGCAGTTCTTC
D gene: TRBD2; V gene: TRBV20-1; J gene: TRBJ2-3; clone size: .; CDR3 protein: CSATGLAGAHTDTQYF; CDR3 DNA: TGCAGTGCTACAGGACTAGCGGGGGCGCACACAGATACGCAGTATTTT
D gene: TRBD1; V gene: TRBV15; J gene: TRBJ2-4; clone size: many; CDR3 protein: CATSRDEAGGRNIQYF; CDR3 DNA: TGTGCCACCAGCAGAGATGAGGCAGGGGGCCGTAACATTCAGTACTTC
D gene: TRBD2; V gene: TRBV6-2/TRBV6-3; J gene: TRBJ2-5; clone size: many; CDR3 protein: CASSYPRLAGGRETQYF; CDR3 DNA: TGTGCCAGCAGTTACCCCAGACTAGCGGGGGGCCGAGAGACCCAGTACTTC
D gene: .; V gene: TRBV5-1; J gene: TRBJ2-7; clone size: many; CDR3 protein: CASSFVADLSYEQYF; CDR3 DNA: TGCGCCAGCAGCTTTGTAGCGGACCTCTCCTACGAGCAGTACTTC
D gene: .; V gene: TRBV19; J gene: TRBJ1-1; clone size: few; CDR3 protein: CASSIQGREEAFF; CDR3 DNA: TGTGCCAGTAGTATACAGGGCAGGGAAGAAGCTTTCTTT
D gene: TRBD2; V gene: TRBV20-1; J gene: TRBJ2-3; clone size: .; CDR3 protein: CSAKSTSGNTDTQYF; CDR3 DNA: TGCAGTGCTAAGTCTACTAGCGGTAACACAGATACGCAGTATTTT
D gene: TRBD2; V gene: TRBV4-3; J gene: TRBJ2-1; clone size: many; CDR3 protein: CASSQVATSGWFNEQFF; CDR3 DNA: TGCGCCAGCAGCCAAGTTGCGACTAGCGGATGGTTCAATGAGCAGTTCTTC
D gene: TRBD1; V gene: TRBV28; J gene: TRBJ1-2; clone size: many; CDR3 protein: CASTAQGANYGYTF; CDR3 DNA: TGTGCCAGCACCGCCCAGGGGGCCAACTATGGCTACACCTTC
D gene: .; V gene: TRBV10-1; J gene: TRBJ1-6; clone size: .; CDR3 protein: CASSPGSENSPLHF; CDR3 DNA: TGCGCCAGCAGCCCGGGATCCGAGAATTCACCCCTCCACTTT
D gene: TRBD1; V gene: TRBV4-1; J gene: TRBJ1-1; clone size: once; CDR3 protein: CASSRLQGNTEAFF; CDR3 DNA: TGCGCCAGCAGCCGATTACAGGGGAATACTGAAGCTTTCTTT
D gene: .; V gene: TRBV11-3; J gene: TRBJ2-1; clone size: few; CDR3 protein: CASSSRTTSYYNEQFF; CDR3 DNA: TGTGCCAGCAGCTCCCGGACTACCTCTTACTACAATGAGCAGTTCTTC
D gene: .; V gene: TRBV7-9; J gene: TRBJ1-1; clone size: .; CDR3 protein: CASSRPGRPNTEAFF; CDR3 DNA: TGTGCCAGCAGCCGTCCGGGACGGCCAAACACTGAAGCTTTCTTT
D gene: .; V gene: TRBV3-1; J gene: TRBJ2-1; clone size: few; CDR3 protein: CASSRQEGYNEQFF; CDR3 DNA: TGTGCCAGCAGCCGACAGGAAGGGTACAATGAGCAGTTCTTC
D gene: .; V gene: TRBV29-1; J gene: TRBJ1-2; clone size: .; CDR3 protein: CSVEDLATKTF; CDR3 DNA: TGCAGCGTTGAAGATTTGGCCACTAAGACCTTC
D gene: .; V gene: TRBV5-1; J gene: TRBJ2-5; clone size: few; CDR3 protein: CASSDQSETQYF; CDR3 DNA: TGCGCCAGCAGCGACCAAAGCGAGACCCAGTACTTC
D gene: .; V gene: TRBV5-1; J gene: TRBJ1-1; clone size: few; CDR3 protein: CASSTDRFWVTEAFF; CDR3 DNA: TGCGCCAGCAGCACCGACAGATTTTGGGTCACTGAAGCTTTCTTT
D gene: .; V gene: TRBV5-1; J gene: TRBJ2-1; clone size: .; CDR3 protein: CASTNRALTYNEQFF; CDR3 DNA: TGCGCCAGCACGAACCGGGCCCTAACCTACAATGAGCAGTTCTTC